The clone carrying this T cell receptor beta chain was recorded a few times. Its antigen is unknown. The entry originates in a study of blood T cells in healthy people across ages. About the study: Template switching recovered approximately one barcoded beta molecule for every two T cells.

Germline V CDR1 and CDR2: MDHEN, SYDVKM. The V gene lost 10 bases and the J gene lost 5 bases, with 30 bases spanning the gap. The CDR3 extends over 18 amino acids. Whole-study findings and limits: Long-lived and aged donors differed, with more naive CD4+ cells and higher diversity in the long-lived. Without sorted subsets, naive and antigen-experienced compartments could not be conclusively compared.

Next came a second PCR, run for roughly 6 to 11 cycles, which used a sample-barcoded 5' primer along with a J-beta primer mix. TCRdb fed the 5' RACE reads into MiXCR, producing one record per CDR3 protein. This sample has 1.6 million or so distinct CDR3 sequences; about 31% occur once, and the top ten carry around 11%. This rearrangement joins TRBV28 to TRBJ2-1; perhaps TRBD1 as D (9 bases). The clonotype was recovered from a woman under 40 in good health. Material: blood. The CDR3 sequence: CATLIGGGTGLKNNEQFF. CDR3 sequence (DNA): TGTGCCACCCTGATTGGCGGGGGGACAGGGTTGAAGAACAATGAGCAGTTCTTC.